The source of this T cell receptor (beta chain) is a study of T-cell memory formation after mild COVID-19. Study-level background: The study found TCR clusters largely donor specific.

V gave up 1 base and J gave up 4 bases, with 11 bases separating them. Germline V CDR1 and CDR2: DFQATT, SNEGSKA (reference sequence). CDR3 length: 14 amino acids. TCRdb ran MiXCR on the 5' RACE reads and lists one entry per CDR3 protein. Altogether about 430,000 distinct CDR3 sequences are present, approximately 25% being singletons, with the ten largest covering 8.8%. V usage is TRBV20-1 and J usage is TRBJ1-5; TRBD1 might be the D (5 bases). The TCR sequence derives from an adult woman who had mild COVID-19 (a few samples of this study predate the infection). Cell type and time point are not known. Sequencing used PBMCs or a T cell subset sorted from them (not recorded which). DNA for the CDR3: TGCAGTGCTAGAGTTGACAGTTTAAATCAGCCCCAGCATTTT. As protein: CSARVDSLNQPQHF.